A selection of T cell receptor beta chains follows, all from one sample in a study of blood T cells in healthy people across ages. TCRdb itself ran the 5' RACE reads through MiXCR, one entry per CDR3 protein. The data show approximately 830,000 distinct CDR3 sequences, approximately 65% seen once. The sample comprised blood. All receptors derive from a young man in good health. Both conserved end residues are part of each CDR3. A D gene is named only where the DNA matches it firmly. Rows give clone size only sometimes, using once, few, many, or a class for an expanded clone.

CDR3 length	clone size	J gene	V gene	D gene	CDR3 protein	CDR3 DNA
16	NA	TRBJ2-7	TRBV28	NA	CASSFGGTVLSYEQYF	TGTGCCAGCAGTTTTGGCGGGACCGTACTAAGCTACGAGCAGTACTTC
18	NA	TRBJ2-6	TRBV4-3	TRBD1	CASSQAGTGVSGANVLTF	TGCGCCAGCAGCCAAGCTGGGACAGGGGTCTCTGGGGCCAACGTCCTGACTTTC
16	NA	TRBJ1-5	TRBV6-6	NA	CASSFPGGGGNQPQHF	TGTGCCAGCAGTTTTCCTGGGGGAGGGGGCAATCAGCCCCAGCATTTT
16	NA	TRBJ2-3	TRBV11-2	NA	CASSFTGDSSTDTQYF	TGTGCCAGCAGCTTCACAGGGGACTCTAGCACAGATACGCAGTATTTT
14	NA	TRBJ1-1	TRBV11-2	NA	CASSLRGRGTEAFF	TGTGCCAGCAGCTTAAGGGGTAGGGGGACTGAAGCTTTCTTT
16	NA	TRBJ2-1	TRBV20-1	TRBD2	CSARVFTSGGLNEQFF	TGCAGTGCTAGGGTCTTTACTAGCGGGGGTCTCAATGAGCAGTTCTTC
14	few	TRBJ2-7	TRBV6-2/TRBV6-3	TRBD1	CASNTQDRSYEQYF	TGTGCCAGCAATACCCAGGACAGGTCCTACGAGCAGTACTTC
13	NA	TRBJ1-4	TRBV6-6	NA	CASGDGQHEKLFF	TGTGCCAGCGGGGATGGACAGCATGAAAAACTGTTTTTT
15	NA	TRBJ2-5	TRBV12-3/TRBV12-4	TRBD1	CASSPQGVGRETQYF	TGTGCCAGCAGTCCTCAGGGGGTTGGTAGGGAGACCCAGTACTTC
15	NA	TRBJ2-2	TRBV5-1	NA	CASLRGPMDTGELFF	TGCGCCAGCTTGCGGGGACCGATGGACACCGGGGAGCTGTTTTTT
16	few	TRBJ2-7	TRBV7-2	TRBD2	CASSLKIGRGFDEQYF	TGTGCCAGCAGCTTAAAAATAGGGCGGGGGTTCGACGAGCAGTACTTC
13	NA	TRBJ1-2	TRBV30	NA	CASTGRSYYGYTF	TGTGCCTCGACCGGGCGCTCTTACTATGGCTACACCTTC
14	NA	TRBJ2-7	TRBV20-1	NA	CSARDGSASYEQYF	TGCAGTGCTAGAGATGGGTCAGCCTCCTACGAGCAGTACTTC
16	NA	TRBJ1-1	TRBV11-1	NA	CASSPRGRQMNTEAFF	TGTGCCAGCAGCCCAAGGGGCAGGCAAATGAACACTGAAGCTTTCTTT
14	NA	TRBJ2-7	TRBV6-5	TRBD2	CASSATSLSYEQYF	TGTGCCAGCAGTGCGACTAGCCTTTCCTACGAGCAGTACTTC